This is a list of T cell receptor beta chains from one sample in a study of T cell repertoires in cytomegalovirus infection. TCRdb reprocessed the reads with MiXCR, giving one entry per CDR3 protein. This sample yields about 260,000 distinct CDR3 sequences, of which roughly 13% are seen a single time; 8.8% belongs to the top ten. Sequencing was performed on PBMCs. These receptors originate from a human donor in good health (CMV status not recorded). Some clones in this sample may be carry-over from other donors' samples. Both conserved end residues are part of each CDR3. The D gene is left open where the match is weak. Clone size is not always given. Where it is, it says once, few, many or a class for expanded clones.

clone_size d_call j_call v_call cdr3_nt cdr3_aa
- - TRBJ2-5 TRBV11-2 TGTGCCAGCAGCTTATATGGACGGGCTCAAGAGACCCAGTACTTC CASSLYGRAQETQYF
few - TRBJ1-5 TRBV12-3/TRBV12-4 TGTGCCAGCAGTCCCCCACACGATCAGCCCCAGCATTTT CASSPPHDQPQHF
- TRBD1 TRBJ2-1 TRBV29-1 TGCAGCGTCGGCACAGGGGCCTCCTACAATGAGCAGTTCTTC CSVGTGASYNEQFF
- TRBD1 TRBJ2-1 TRBV5-5 TGTGCCAGCAGCCCCGGACAGGGCCGGGGGTATGGCAATGAGCAGTTCTTC CASSPGQGRGYGNEQFF
- - TRBJ2-2 TRBV11-3 TGTGCCAGCGGGGGGGAGCTGTTTTTT CASGGELFF
few - TRBJ2-2 TRBV29-1 TGCAGCGTTGGGCGGTCCGACACCGGGGAGCTGTTTTTT CSVGRSDTGELFF
many - TRBJ2-7 TRBV7-9 TGTGCCAGCAGCCCCCATGGTGGAGGGGGCTACGAGCAGTACTTC CASSPHGGGGYEQYF
- - TRBJ2-1 TRBV25-1 TGTGCCAGCAGTGATGGACAGAGCTCCTACAATGAGCAGTTCTTC CASSDGQSSYNEQFF
many - TRBJ1-5 TRBV7-6 TGTGCCAGCAGCTTAGGTGGGGGTGGCAACCGGGGTCAGCCCCAGCATTTT CASSLGGGGNRGQPQHF
- - TRBJ2-1 TRBV20-1 TGCAGTGCTAGAGATCTGTTGATTCCGAGCCACAATGAGCAGTTCTTC CSARDLLIPSHNEQFF
many - TRBJ1-1 TRBV7-2 TGTGCCAGCAGCTTCATGGCAGACCTCACTGAAGCTTTCTTT CASSFMADLTEAFF
many - TRBJ1-2 TRBV6-1 TGTGCCAGCAGTGCCCTACAGGGTAACTATGGCTACACCTTC CASSALQGNYGYTF
few - TRBJ1-1 TRBV27 TGTGCCAGCAGTTTAACCAGGGGGAACACTGAAGCTTTCTTT CASSLTRGNTEAFF
many - TRBJ2-7 TRBV20-1 TGCAGTGCTAGAAGGGGGGGGCCCTACGAGCAGTACTTC CSARRGGPYEQYF
many - TRBJ1-1 TRBV19 TGTGCCAGTAGTATGGGGAACCTTGAAGCTTTCTTT CASSMGNLEAFF
few TRBD2 TRBJ2-1 TRBV6-2/TRBV6-3 TGTGCCACTGAGCTAGCGGGAACCTACAATGAGCAGTTCTTC CATELAGTYNEQFF
- TRBD2 TRBJ2-1 TRBV7-2 TGTGCCAGCAGCTTAGGCGGGAGGCCCTACAATGAGCAGTTCTTC CASSLGGRPYNEQFF